The TCR beta chain described here comes from a study of cytomegalovirus exposure and HLA in healthy donors. As for the study in general: Some 85 million unique TCRs from HLA-typed donors were held in an early data release.

Concerning this clone itself: Antigen specificity is unknown.

The PCR contained 60 Vbeta and 13 Jbeta primers. Generated by immunoSEQ multiplex PCR, the TCRdb table keeps only in-frame clones and is missing some. This table has approximately 150,000 clones, about 85% appearing once. CDR3 length: 16 residues. The germline gives CDR1 SGHTS, CDR2 YDEGEE. V was clipped by 4 bases and J by 5 bases; unmatched bases: 9. Study-level points and caveats: Reports state that TCR beta sequences accurately predicted most subjects' HLA-A and HLA-B alleles. Later analysis associated a missense DCLRE1C variant with TCR beta V- and J-gene trimming. Links to common viral pathogens appeared, in a later analysis, for several of the most significant clusters.

Sequencing used PBMCs. The chain uses TRBV5-8 and TRBJ2-2, with 9 bases matching TRBD2. The sequence derives from a young man in good health and CMV-seropositive. The CDR3 nucleotides read TGTGCCAGCAGCCTATTTAGCGGGAGCAGGACCGGGGAGCTGTTTTTT. Its translation: CASSLFSGSRTGELFF.